This T cell receptor beta chain was identified in a study of beta chain features in type 1 diabetes. Study outcomes and limitations: Shorter templates may be favored by PCR, equally so in patients and controls.

Of note for this clone: What it binds is not known.

The isolated RNA, all of it, was reverse transcribed, so expressed TCRB transcripts were what got sequenced. TCRdb keeps only in-frame clones here, not all; method: immunoSEQ multiplex PCR. The table lists some 250,000 clones, about 25% of them singletons. The specimen was central memory CD4+ T cells from blood. The sequence derives from a man aged 25 to 45 in good health.

The CDR3 DNA reads as TGTGCCTGGAGTGTGGGTTCGTCAGGGGGGGAGACCCAGTACTTC. It codes for CAWSVGSSGGETQYF. The V call is TRBV30, the J call TRBJ2-5, with D perhaps TRBD1 (7 bases). V lost 0 bases, J lost 5 bases, and 16 bases lay in between. This CDR3 contains 15 residues. The germline V gene encodes CDR1 GTSNPN and CDR2 SVGIG (reference sequence).